The present TCR beta chain was sequenced within a study of read filtering for tumor transcriptome and immune sequencing. Study-level information: Whole-transcriptome libraries were prepared after DNase treatment. Findings of the study overall: Compared with RNA-seq, IR-seq gave much higher clonotype depth and reliability. Without single-read clonotypes, shared clonotype proportions correlated more between IR-seq and RNA-seq. Roughly 80% of IR-seq clonotypes had a single read, yet these held approximately 3.7% of reads.

This CDR3 region has 14 residues. CDR1 is MNHEY, CDR2 SVGEGT, per germline. J gave up 0 bases and V 10 bases, and 6 bases lay outside the gene matches. Worth noting for this clonotype: Its antigen is currently unknown.

This library used 300 to 450 ng RNA and molecular barcoded adaptors spanning alpha/delta and beta/gamma chains. Each CDR3 protein is one row after TCRdb ran MiXCR on the reads. Here the sample spans 130,000 or so distinct CDR3 sequences, over 10% being singletons. The sequence was collected from a donor aged 40 or older with multiple myeloma. The sample comprised a population of CD138-negative cells sorted from bone marrow. V and J are TRBV6-2 or TRBV6-3 and TRBJ1-5, with 7 bases aligning to TRBD1. CDR3 protein: CATMTGYSNQPQHF. CDR3 sequence (DNA): TGTGCCACCATGACAGGGTATAGCAATCAGCCCCAGCATTTT.